This TCR beta chain was captured by sequencing in a study of blood T cell repertoires in COVID-19. Across the study: Samples representing acute and convalescent COVID-19 were sourced from the United States, Italy and Spain. The analysed material was cDNA or gDNA that came from T cells, B-cell-depleted T cells, or PBMCs.

CDR3 length equals 15 residues. After removal of 7 bases from V and 5 bases from J, the junction contained 13 bases not matched to a gene. CDR1 is LNHDA and CDR2 is SQIVND in the germline V gene (reference sequence). This table comes from immunoSEQ multiplex PCR, and its TCRdb copy is limited to in-frame clones, with some not included. Among around 290,000 clones, 80% to 95% were seen once, and the ten largest hold 2% to 2.5%. The material sequenced was peripheral blood. The chain couples TRBV19 to TRBJ2-5; 7 bases line up with TRBD2. The TCR sequence derives from a woman aged 25 to 39 with COVID-19, enrolled during active disease. The CDR3 sequence is CASKGGRGGTETQYF. The CDR3 DNA sequence: TGTGCCAGTAAAGGTGGACGGGGAGGGACGGAGACCCAGTACTTC.